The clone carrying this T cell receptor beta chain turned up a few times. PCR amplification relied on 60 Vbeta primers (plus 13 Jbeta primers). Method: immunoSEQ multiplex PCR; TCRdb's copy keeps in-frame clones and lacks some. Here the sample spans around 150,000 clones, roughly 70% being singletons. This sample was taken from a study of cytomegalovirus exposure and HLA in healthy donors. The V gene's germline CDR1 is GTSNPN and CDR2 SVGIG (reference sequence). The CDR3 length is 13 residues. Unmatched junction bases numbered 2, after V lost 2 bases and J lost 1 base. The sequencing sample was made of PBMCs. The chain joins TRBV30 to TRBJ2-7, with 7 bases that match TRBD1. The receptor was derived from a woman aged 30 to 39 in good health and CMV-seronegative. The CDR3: CAWSKGQSYEQYF. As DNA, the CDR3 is TGTGCCTGGAGTAAGGGACAGTCCTACGAGCAGTACTTC.